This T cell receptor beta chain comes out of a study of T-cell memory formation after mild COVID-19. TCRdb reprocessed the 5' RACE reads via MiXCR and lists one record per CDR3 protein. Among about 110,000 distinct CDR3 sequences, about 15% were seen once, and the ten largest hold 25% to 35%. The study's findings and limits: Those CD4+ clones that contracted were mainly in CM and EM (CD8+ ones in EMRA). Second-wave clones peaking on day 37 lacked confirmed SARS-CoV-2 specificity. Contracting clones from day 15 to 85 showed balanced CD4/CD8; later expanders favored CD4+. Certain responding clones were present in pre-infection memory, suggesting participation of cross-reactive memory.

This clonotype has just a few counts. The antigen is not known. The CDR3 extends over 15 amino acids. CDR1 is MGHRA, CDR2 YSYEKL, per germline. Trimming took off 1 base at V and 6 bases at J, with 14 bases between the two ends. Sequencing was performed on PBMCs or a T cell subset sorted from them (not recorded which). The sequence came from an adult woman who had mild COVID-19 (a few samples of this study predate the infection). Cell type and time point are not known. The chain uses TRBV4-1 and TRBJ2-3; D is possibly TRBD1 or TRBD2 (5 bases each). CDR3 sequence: CASSQGIGAWDTQYF. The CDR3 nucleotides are TGCGCCAGCAGCCAAGGGATCGGGGCCTGGGATACGCAGTATTTT.